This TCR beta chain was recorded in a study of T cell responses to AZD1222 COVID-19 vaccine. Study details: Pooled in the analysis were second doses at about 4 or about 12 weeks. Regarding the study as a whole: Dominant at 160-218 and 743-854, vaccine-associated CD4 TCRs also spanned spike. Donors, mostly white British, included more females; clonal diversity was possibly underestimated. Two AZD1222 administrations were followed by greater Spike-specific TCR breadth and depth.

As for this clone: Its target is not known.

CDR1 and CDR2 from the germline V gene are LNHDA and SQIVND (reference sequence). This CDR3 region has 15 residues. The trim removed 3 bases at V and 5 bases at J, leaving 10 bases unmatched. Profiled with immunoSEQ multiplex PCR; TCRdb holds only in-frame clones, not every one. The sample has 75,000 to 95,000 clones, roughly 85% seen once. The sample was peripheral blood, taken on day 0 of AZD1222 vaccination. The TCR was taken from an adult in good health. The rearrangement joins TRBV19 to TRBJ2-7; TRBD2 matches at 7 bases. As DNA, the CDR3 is TGTGCCAGTAGTATTCAGGCTAGCGGCCGCAACGAGCAGTACTTC. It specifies CASSIQASGRNEQYF.